This T cell receptor (beta chain) is drawn from a study of Graves' ophthalmopathy and Graves' hyperthyroidism. Study conclusions and caveats: Sensitivity reached nearly 71% and specificity approximately 72% when the model predicted ophthalmopathy progression. A 13-signature model separated ophthalmopathy from stable hyperthyroidism, approximately 87% sensitivity, just over 80% specificity. A majority of expanded thyroid clonotypes exceeding 0.001 frequency were likewise present in blood.

Scientists amplified the TCR beta CDR3 regions from RNA transcripts. HTBI-primed first-round RT-PCR preceded second-round multiplex PCR. MiXCR, applied by TCRdb to the multiplex PCR reads, yields one record per CDR3 protein. The repertoire consists of some 1.1 million distinct CDR3 sequences, with around a third occurring once and the leading ten covering around 10%. This clonotype has ten or more counts. Its antigen remains unknown. Trimming cost V 4 bases and J 8 bases; bases outside gene matches: 6. In germline, CDR1 is ENHRY, CDR2 SYGVKD. The CDR3 sequence is 13 residues long. Hyperthyroidism was new, under 2 months, in patients aged 18 to 65.

This receptor was obtained from an adult man with Graves' hyperthyroidism. The sample taken for sequencing was peripheral blood or thyroid tissue (not recorded which). This chain links TRBV10-3 with TRBJ1-2; 8 nucleotides agree with TRBD1. This CDR3 is CAISVEDRDGYTF. CDR3 coding DNA: TGTGCCATCAGTGTAGAGGACAGGGACGGCTACACCTTC.